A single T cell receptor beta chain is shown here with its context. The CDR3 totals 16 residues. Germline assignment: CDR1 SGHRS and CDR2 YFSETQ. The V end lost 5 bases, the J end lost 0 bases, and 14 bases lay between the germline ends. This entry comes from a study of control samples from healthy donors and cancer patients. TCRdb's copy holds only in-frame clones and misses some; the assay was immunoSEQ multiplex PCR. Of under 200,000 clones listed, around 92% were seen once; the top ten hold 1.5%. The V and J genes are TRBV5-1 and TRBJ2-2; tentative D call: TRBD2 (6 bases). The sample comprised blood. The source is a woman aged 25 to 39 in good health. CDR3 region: CASRRAGRANTGELFF. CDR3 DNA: TGCGCCAGCAGACGAGCGGGCCGCGCGAACACCGGGGAGCTGTTTTTT.